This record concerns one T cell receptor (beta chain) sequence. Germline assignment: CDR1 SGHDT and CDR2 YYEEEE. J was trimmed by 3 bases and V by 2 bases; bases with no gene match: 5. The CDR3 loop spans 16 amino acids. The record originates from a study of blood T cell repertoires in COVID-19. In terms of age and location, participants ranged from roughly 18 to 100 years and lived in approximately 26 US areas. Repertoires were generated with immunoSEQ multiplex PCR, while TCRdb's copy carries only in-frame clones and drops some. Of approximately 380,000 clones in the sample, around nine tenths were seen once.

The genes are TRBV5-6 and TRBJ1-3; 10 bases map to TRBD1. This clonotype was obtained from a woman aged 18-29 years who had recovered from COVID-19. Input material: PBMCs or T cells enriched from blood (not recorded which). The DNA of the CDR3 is TGTGCCAGCAGCTTCCGACAGGGGGCTTATGGAAACACCATATATTTT. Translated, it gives CASSFRQGAYGNTIYF.